The 2 T cell receptor beta chains reported below all come from one sample, sequenced in a study of T cell responses to AZD1222 COVID-19 vaccine. Sequencing used immunoSEQ multiplex PCR; TCRdb keeps in-frame clones, though not all of them. The repertoire has about 160,000 clones, about 92% of them found once; the top ten carry 2.5% to 3.5%. This specimen consisted of peripheral blood, obtained 28 days after the second AZD1222 dose. Receptors originate from an adult who received the AZD1222 COVID-19 vaccine.

The chain combines TRBV27 with TRBJ1-1; weak D call: TRBD1 (6 bases). Germline V gene data show CDR1 as MNHEY and CDR2 as SMNVEV (reference sequence). Between the trimmed V and J ends, which lost 3 bases and 4 bases, there was a span of 27 bases. The CDR3 length is 19 residues. In DNA form, the CDR3 reads TGTGCCAGCAGTTTTAGACTACCGGGACAAATCCCGCCGGGCACTGAAGCTTTCTTT. Translated: CASSFRLPGQIPPGTEAFF.

The chain links TRBV4-1 to TRBJ2-7; D is uncertain. Germline V lookup: CDR1 MGHRA, CDR2 YSYEKL. The V and J ends lost 1 base and 5 bases respectively, with 9 bases between them. The CDR3 length is 13 residues. Here the CDR3 reads CASSQVGDHEQYF. CDR3 coding DNA: TGCGCCAGCAGCCAAGTAGGTGATCACGAGCAGTACTTC.